Shown below are 30 T cell receptor beta chains from a single sample sequenced in a study of identifying expanded T cells in peripheral blood. The table came from immunoSEQ multiplex PCR; TCRdb's copy has only in-frame clones and leaves some out. The table records over 85,000 clones, roughly 88% of them present only once. Material: blood. These receptors all stem from a person aged 18-69 years in good health.

The rearrangement uses TRBV9 and TRBJ2-7, with D hard to call. CDR1 is SGDLS and CDR2 is YYNGEE in the germline V gene. The V end lost 4 bases, the J end lost 4 bases, and 18 bases lay between the germline ends. The CDR3 is 15 residues long. CDR3 nucleotides: TGTGCCAGCAGCCCCCCCGAGCCCAGAGGATACGAGCAGTACTTC. It specifies CASSPPEPRGYEQYF. The complete variable domain, with remaining parts taken from reference TRBV9 and TRBJ2-7, reads DSGVTQTPKHLITATGQRVTLRCSPRSGDLSVYWYQQSLDQGLQFLIQYYNGEERAKGNILERFSAQQFPDLHSELNLSSLELGDSALYFCASSPPEPRGYEQYFGPGTRLTVT.

The J gene is TRBJ1-6, the V gene TRBV7-9, with 9 bases fitting TRBD1. Trimming cost V 5 bases and J 9 bases; bases outside gene matches: 5. This CDR3 contains 14 residues. Looked up from germline, CDR1 is SEHNR and CDR2 is FQNEAQ (reference sequence). The DNA for the CDR3 is TGTGCCAGCAGCCCCGGGACAGGGTCTTCACCCCTCCACTTT. It codes for CASSPGTGSSPLHF.

The chain combines TRBV7-3 with TRBJ2-5; 7 nucleotides agree with TRBD2. Looked up from germline, CDR1 is SGHTA and CDR2 is FQGTGA. This CDR3 is built from 15 residues. The V segment lost 6 bases and the J segment 5 bases; nucleotides outside the gene matches: 12. In DNA form, the CDR3 reads TGTGCCAGCAGTTCATCGTTAAGCGGGACTGAGACCCAGTACTTC. Protein product: CASSSSLSGTETQYF.

The V and J genes are TRBV6-5 and TRBJ1-6; the D is unclear. Trimming took 5 bases from V and 15 from J, leaving 11 bases between them. Germline CDR1 is MNHEY and CDR2 is SVGAGI. The CDR3 runs to 11 residues. The CDR3 DNA sequence: TGTGCCAGCAGTGACCGGGTTCACCTCCACTTT. Translating it yields CASSDRVHLHF.

The chain recombines TRBV7-3 with TRBJ1-2; the match to TRBD1 covers 8 bases. The CDR3 has 13 residues. Germline CDR1 SGHTA, CDR2 FQGTGA. The trim removed 2 bases at V and 6 bases at J, leaving 2 bases unmatched. The CDR3 loop reads CASSLSGQDGYTF. Written as DNA, the CDR3 is TGTGCCAGCAGCTTATCGGGACAGGATGGCTACACCTTC. Looking up the rest from reference TRBV7-3 and TRBJ1-2 gives the full variable domain: GAGVSQTPSNKVTEKGKYVELRCDPISGHTALYWYRQSLGQGPEFLIYFQGTGAADDSGLPNDRFFAVRPEGSVSTLKIQRTERGDSAVYLCASSLSGQDGYTFGSGTRLTVV.

The CDR3 sequence is CASSSTGTREQYF. The DNA for the CDR3 is TGTGCCAGCAGCTCAACCGGGACGAGAGAGCAGTACTTC. This rearrangement joins TRBV5-4 to TRBJ2-7; D is possibly TRBD1 or TRBD2 (5 bases each). The CDR3 has 13 residues. The V end was cut by 3 bases, the J end by 7 bases, with 14 bases between. From germline, CDR1 is SGHNT and CDR2 YYREEE (reference sequence). Looking up the rest from reference TRBV5-4 and TRBJ2-7 gives the full variable domain: ETGVTQSPTHLIKTRGQQVTLRCSSQSGHNTVSWYQQALGQGPQFIFQYYREEENGRGNFPPRFSGLQFPNYSSELNVNALELDDSALYLCASSSTGTREQYFGPGTRLTVT.

The chain links TRBV5-1 to TRBJ2-7; 11 bases are shared with TRBD1. V was pared by 0 bases and J by 3 bases, with 5 bases of the junction left unmatched. The germline gives CDR1 SGHRS, CDR2 YFSETQ. CDR3 length equals 16 residues. The CDR3 is CASSLGTGTGGYEQYF. CDR3 nucleotide sequence: TGCGCCAGCAGCTTGGGAACCGGGACAGGGGGCTACGAGCAGTACTTC.

J is TRBJ2-3 and V is TRBV11-2; D is ambiguous. V shed 3 bases and J shed 8 bases, with 12 bases lying between them. The CDR3 totals 13 residues. CDR1 is SGHAT, CDR2 FQNNGV, per germline. The CDR3 bases are TGTGCCAGCAGCTTGCACGTGACTCTTACGCAGTATTTT. Its translation is CASSLHVTLTQYF.

The chain links TRBV11-2 to TRBJ2-1, with D unclear. The CDR3 is 16 amino acids. Looked up from germline, CDR1 is SGHAT and CDR2 is FQNNGV. Trimming shortened V by 3 bases and J by 8 bases, and 20 bases separated the two germline ends. For the CDR3, the DNA is TGTGCCAGCAGCTTTACTGGTGCAGGTGCGGTCGATGAGCAGTTCTTC. Encoded protein: CASSFTGAGAVDEQFF.

This clone was detected once. This chain joins TRBV7-3 and TRBJ2-5, with a possible D match to TRBD1 (5 bases). Trimming took 3 bases from V and 5 from J, leaving 10 bases between them. The length of the CDR3 is 13 residues. Germline CDR1 and CDR2: SGHTA and FQGTGA. CDR3 amino acids: CASSFSGAETQYF. DNA of the CDR3: TGTGCCAGCAGCTTTAGTGGGGCCGAGACCCAGTACTTC.

V and J are TRBV7-2 and TRBJ1-3; TRBD1 is a possible D gene (5 bases). Germline CDR1 is SGHTA and CDR2 is FQGNSA. This CDR3 is 16 amino acids long. The ends were cut back, 5 bases at V and 0 bases at J, with 14 bases in the middle. CDR3 sequence reads: CASSLGRQSSGNTIYF. In DNA, the CDR3 is TGTGCCAGCAGCCTGGGACGGCAAAGCTCTGGAAACACCATATATTTT.

This clone was seen a handful of times. The chain links TRBV7-7 to TRBJ2-5, with a possible D match to TRBD2 (6 bases). Per the germline V gene, CDR1 is SSHAT and CDR2 is FNYEAQ (reference sequence). CDR3 length: 16 amino acids. The V end was cut by 1 base, the J end by 2 bases, with 14 bases between. CDR3 loop: CASSLGGRTLQETQYF. The CDR3 coding sequence is TGTGCCAGCAGCTTAGGAGGGAGGACCCTTCAAGAGACCCAGTACTTC.

This clone was recorded at least ten times. The CDR3 sequence: CASSPVITLRPSGANVLTF. The CDR3 DNA reads as TGTGCCAGCAGTCCCGTCATTACTCTTCGCCCCTCTGGGGCCAACGTCCTGACTTTC. This chain connects TRBV11-2 to TRBJ2-6; D not resolved. Trimming took off 6 bases at V and 0 bases at J, with 21 bases between the two ends. The CDR3 runs 19 residues. Germline CDR1 reads SGHAT; CDR2 reads FQNNGV.

A single count supports this clone. J is TRBJ2-6 and V is TRBV19; no definite D call. V lost 6 bases, J lost 4 bases, and 10 bases lay in between. The CDR3 runs 14 residues. The V gene's germline CDR1 is LNHDA and CDR2 SQIVND (reference sequence). The CDR3 nucleotides are TGTGCCAGTAGCCCATTAATAGGGGCCAACGTCCTGACTTTC. This codes for CASSPLIGANVLTF.

V usage is TRBV28 and J usage is TRBJ1-1, with 7 bases lining up with TRBD1. This CDR3 comprises 15 residues. Trimming at V came to 3 bases and at J to 7 bases, leaving 11 bases not matched to a gene. CDR1 and CDR2 (germline): MDHEN, SYDVKM. The CDR3 DNA reads as TGTGCCAGCAGTTTTGACAGGGTGGGTTTAGGTGAAGCTTTCTTT. The encoded protein is CASSFDRVGLGEAFF.

This rearrangement joins TRBV11-2 to TRBJ1-6, with 9 positions matching TRBD1. V trimming: 5 bases; J trimming: 11 bases; junction bases outside the gene matches: 4. The CDR3 sequence is 13 residues long. Germline V gives CDR1 SGHAT, CDR2 FQNNGV. DNA for the CDR3: TGTGCCAGCAGCACCGGGACAGGGACACCCCTCCACTTT. Its protein is CASSTGTGTPLHF.

This chain connects TRBV5-6 to TRBJ1-2; TRBD1 matches 7 bases. Germline CDR1 is SGHDT and CDR2 is YYEEEE. This CDR3 is built from 13 residues. Trimming at V came to 2 bases and at J to 8 bases, leaving 6 bases not matched to a gene. The CDR3 sequence is CASSLQGFGGYTF. DNA of the CDR3: TGTGCCAGCAGCTTACAGGGGTTCGGCGGCTACACCTTC.

DNA of the CDR3: TGTGCCAGTAGTATAGATCGGGGACAGGGTTCCTACGAGCAGTACTTC. The encoded protein is CASSIDRGQGSYEQYF. V and J are TRBV19 and TRBJ2-7, with 9 bases matching TRBD1. CDR1 and CDR2 from the germline V gene are LNHDA and SQIVND (reference sequence). With 0 bases clipped from V and 1 base from J, the junction kept 4 bases outside the gene matches. This CDR3 is built from 16 residues.

This clone has only one observation. CDR3: CASSVAVHSYNEQFF. The CDR3 DNA sequence: TGTGCCAGCAGCGTAGCGGTGCACTCCTACAATGAGCAGTTCTTC. The V gene is TRBV9, the J gene TRBJ2-1; D ambiguous. Trimming cost V 0 bases and J 0 bases, with 7 bases left between them. The CDR3 is 15 amino acids. The germline CDR1 and CDR2 sequences are SGDLS and YYNGEE. Drawing the rest from reference TRBV9 and TRBJ2-1, the complete variable domain is DSGVTQTPKHLITATGQRVTLRCSPRSGDLSVYWYQQSLDQGLQFLIQYYNGEERAKGNILERFSAQQFPDLHSELNLSSLELGDSALYFCASSVAVHSYNEQFFGPGTRLTVL.

V and J are TRBV5-1 and TRBJ2-3, with TRBD2 identical over 8 bases. Per germline, CDR1 SGHRS and CDR2 YFSETQ. V shed 0 bases, J shed 0 bases, and the junction held 3 bases outside the gene matches. The CDR3 runs to 16 residues. The CDR3 DNA follows: TGCGCCAGCAGCTTGGAACTAGCGGATAGCACAGATACGCAGTATTTT. Translating gives CASSLELADSTDTQYF. Full variable domain (remainder filled in from reference TRBV5-1 and TRBJ2-3): KAGVTQTPRYLIKTRGQQVTLSCSPISGHRSVSWYQQTPGQGLQFLFEYFSETQRNKGNFPGRFSGRQFSNSRSEMNVSTLELGDSALYLCASSLELADSTDTQYFGPGTRLTVL.

The sample holds one count of this clone. The chain links TRBV27 to TRBJ2-7; no clear D. The CDR3 totals 11 residues. Germline V lookup: CDR1 MNHEY, CDR2 SMNVEV (reference sequence). Trimming left V 1 base short and J 4 bases short, with 2 bases between. The CDR3 is CASSLLYEQYF. Written as DNA, the CDR3 is TGTGCCAGCAGTTTATTATACGAGCAGTACTTC.

The V and J genes are TRBV5-1 and TRBJ2-2, with 7 bases matching TRBD1. Unmatched junction bases numbered 11, after V lost 0 bases and J lost 6 bases. Germline lookup yields CDR1 SGHRS and CDR2 YFSETQ. The CDR3 has 17 residues. CDR3 in DNA: TGCGCCAGCAGCTTGGGGTCCGGGACAGCCGGCGCCGGGGAGCTGTTTTTT. Translation: CASSLGSGTAGAGELFF.

The chain uses TRBV21-1 and TRBJ2-1; the table gives TRBD1 as D, unverified against the DNA. TRBV21-1 is a documented pseudogene. CDR3 length: 16 amino acids. CDR3 protein: CASSKGAGGSYNEQFF. CDR3 DNA: TGTGCCAGCAGCAAAGGGGCAGGGGGCTCCTACAATGAGCAGTTCTTC.

This rearrangement joins TRBV7-3 to TRBJ2-2; TRBD1 matches at 7 bases. Germline V lookup: CDR1 SGHTA, CDR2 FQGTGA. Trimming removed 2 bases from V and 0 bases from J; junction bases left unmatched: 3. This CDR3 spans 16 amino acids. The CDR3 nucleotides read TGTGCCAGCAGCTTATATGGGACAGCGAACACCGGGGAGCTGTTTTTT. The encoded protein is CASSLYGTANTGELFF.

This clone appeared once. The V and J genes are TRBV28 and TRBJ1-5; D not resolved. Germline CDR1 reads MDHEN; CDR2 reads SYDVKM. CDR3 length: 12 residues. Trimming removed 10 bases from V and 6 bases from J, with 13 bases in between. The CDR3 DNA is TGTGCCACCAAATTGGAGGGTCAGCCCCAGCATTTT. Its protein product is CATKLEGQPQHF.

A word on this clone: The sample holds other DNA sequences that translate to the same CDR3. The V gene is TRBV18, the J gene TRBJ2-1; TRBD1 matches 12 bases. The junction had 1 base not matched to a gene; V was cut back by 3 bases and J by 7 bases. CDR1 KGHSH and CDR2 LQKENI come from the germline V gene. The CDR3 totals 14 residues. The CDR3 loop is CASSPGQGANEQFF. Here the CDR3 DNA reads TGTGCCAGCTCACCGGGACAGGGGGCGAATGAGCAGTTCTTC. The full variable domain, in which reference TRBV18 and TRBJ2-1 provide the parts outside the CDR3, is NAGVMQNPRHLVRRRGQEARLRCSPMKGHSHVYWYRQLPEEGLKFMVYLQKENIIDESGMPKERFSAEFPKEGPSILRIQQVVRGDSAAYFCASSPGQGANEQFFGPGTRLTVL.

The V and J genes are TRBV19 and TRBJ2-3, with 7 positions matching TRBD1. Unmatched junction bases numbered 9, after V lost 5 bases and J lost 1 base. Germline-derived CDR1 and CDR2 are LNHDA and SQIVND (reference sequence). The CDR3 covers 16 residues. Here the CDR3 reads CASSPRRQGGTDTQYF. The CDR3 coding sequence is TGTGCCAGTAGTCCACGAAGACAGGGCGGCACAGATACGCAGTATTTT.

The chain combines TRBV7-9 with TRBJ1-2, with TRBD1 matching over 9 bases. CDR3 length: 15 residues. CDR1 and CDR2 from the germline V gene are SEHNR and FQNEAQ (reference sequence). The V gene end was trimmed by 1 base and the J gene end by 1 base; junction bases not matched to a gene: 1. This CDR3 reads CASSLGDRDNYGYTF. In DNA, the CDR3 is TGTGCCAGCAGCTTAGGGGACAGGGATAACTATGGCTACACCTTC.

V gene TRBV28 combines with J gene TRBJ2-7, with D maybe TRBD2 (6 bases). This CDR3 region has 16 residues. Germline lookup yields CDR1 MDHEN and CDR2 SYDVKM. The ends were cut back, 5 bases at V and 2 bases at J, with 19 bases in the middle. The CDR3 is CASSTLRGSSAYEQYF. The CDR3 nucleotides are TGTGCCAGCAGTACCCTCCGGGGGAGCAGCGCCTACGAGCAGTACTTC.

The chain uses TRBV5-4 and TRBJ2-1, with D hard to call. The germline gives CDR1 SGHNT, CDR2 YYREEE (reference sequence). The CDR3 extends over 15 amino acids. The germline V and J ends were trimmed by 0 bases and 0 bases, with 7 bases remaining between them. CDR3 region: CASSLVAASYNEQFF. The CDR3 DNA follows: TGTGCCAGCAGCTTGGTGGCAGCCTCCTACAATGAGCAGTTCTTC.